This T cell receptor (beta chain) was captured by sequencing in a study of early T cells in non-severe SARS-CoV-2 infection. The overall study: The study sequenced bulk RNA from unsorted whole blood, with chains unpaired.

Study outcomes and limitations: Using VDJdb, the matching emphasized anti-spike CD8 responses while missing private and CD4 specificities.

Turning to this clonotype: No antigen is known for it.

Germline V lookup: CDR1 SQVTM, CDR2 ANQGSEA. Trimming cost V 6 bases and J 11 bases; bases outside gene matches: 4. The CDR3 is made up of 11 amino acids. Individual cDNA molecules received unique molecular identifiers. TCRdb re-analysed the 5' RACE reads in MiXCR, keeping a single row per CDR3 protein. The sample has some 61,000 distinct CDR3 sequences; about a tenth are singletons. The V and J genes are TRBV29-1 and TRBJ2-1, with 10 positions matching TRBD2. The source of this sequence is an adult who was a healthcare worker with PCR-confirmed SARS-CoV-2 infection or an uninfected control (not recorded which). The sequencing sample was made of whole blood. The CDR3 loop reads CSVLLAGKQFF. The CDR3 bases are TGCAGCGTCTTACTAGCGGGGAAGCAGTTCTTC.